Sample share makes the clone carrying this T cell receptor (beta chain) medium-sized (0.01 to 0.1%). Antigen: not known. These data are taken from a study of vaccination and CD4 T cells after COVID-19. Overall study results and limits: Although the median of SARS-CoV-2-reactive clonotypes rose from around 21 to 38, the change was not significant. For convalescent patients, 304 of the 307 vaccine-specific clones analyzed were classified as spike mono-reactive.

The treatment denotes: roughly 10-day PBMC culture with coronavirus spike peptide pools or control peptides (ViraFEST assay). For ViraFEST, peptide pools expanded antigen-specific T cells, after which the TCRs were sequenced. The CDR3 extends over 18 amino acids. CDR1 and CDR2 from the germline V gene are MNHEY and SVGAGI. V dropped 2 bases and J dropped 0; count of bases not matched to a gene: 9. Cultured CD4+ T cell DNA was sequenced using the Oncomine TCR Beta short-read assay. TCRdb processed the PCR reads anew with MiXCR; each CDR3 protein has one entry. The table includes about 8,700 distinct CDR3 sequences, more than 20% detected once.

This chain joins TRBV6-5 and TRBJ1-5, with 8 bases aligning to TRBD1. The receptor was derived from a human donor with COVID-19. The sample was cultured CD4+ T cells from blood. CDR3 DNA sequence: TGTGCCAGCAGTTACCCGACCGACAGGGGAAATAGCAATCAGCCCCAGCATTTT. Translation: CASSYPTDRGNSNQPQHF.